A selection of T cell receptor beta chains follows, all from one sample in a study of T cell clonotyping in hematopoietic cell transplantation. Using immunoSEQ multiplex PCR, the repertoire was profiled, and TCRdb retains in-frame clones only, with some absent. There are 27,000 or so clones in the sample; approximately 95% occur only once, and less than 1.5% lies in the top ten. What was sequenced was peripheral blood mononuclear cells. These receptors originate from a man in his fifties or sixties in good health. Some clones in this sample may be carry-over from other donors' samples. CDR3s leave out the opening cysteine and the closing phenylalanine or tryptophan. Some rows have no size entry. The others give once, few or many, or a class for an expanded clone.

TRBV28 | . | 13 | ASSLFSRSYSPLH
TRBV2 | . | 11 | ASSEGGESTQY
TRBV14 | . | 15 | ASSQDSPGTLRYGYT
TRBV29-1 | once | 11 | SVKPTGNDGYT
TRBV27 | . | 13 | ASRELWAGGKGYT
TRBV5-1 | . | 12 | ASSLVTVTYEQY
TRBV19 | . | 13 | ATSTGAAPNTEAF
TRBV7-2 | . | 13 | ASSTGGASNEKLF
TRBV28 | . | 11 | ASSSGGIKGYT
TRBV2 | . | 13 | ASSEVHGWDQPQH
TRBV5-1 | once | 14 | ASSSGHIATNEKLF
TRBV9 | . | 14 | ASSVGQGSNGETQY
TRBV2 | . | 12 | ASRAWASNSPLH
TRBV27 | . | 13 | ASSFGRGSDYGYT
TRBV29-1 | . | 11 | SVFSATNEKLF
TRBV14 | once | 12 | ASSTRVKYTEAF
TRBV19 | . | 11 | ASSNREDEKLF
TRBV10-3 | . | 15 | AISESGRGLYNSPLH
TRBV28 | . | 13 | ASAGASFYNSPLH
TRBV5-1 | . | 12 | ASSPSRGENTIY